What follows are 6 T cell receptor beta chains derived from one specimen sequenced in a study of cytomegalovirus exposure and HLA in healthy donors. The method was immunoSEQ multiplex PCR; TCRdb's version includes in-frame clones alone and lacks a portion of them. The sample yields 100,000 to 150,000 clones, about nine tenths seen once. Sequenced: PBMCs. These TCRs come from a woman younger than 30 in good health and CMV-seronegative.

The sample holds a few counts of this clone. The chain's CDR3 is CASSSGTQSYEQYF. The CDR3 coding sequence is TGTGCCAGCAGCTCCGGGACACAGTCCTACGAGCAGTACTTC. The chain has TRBV2 and TRBJ2-7; a weak D match, TRBD1 (6 bases). V shed 6 bases and J shed 1 base, with 13 bases lying between them. Germline CDR1 SNHLY, CDR2 FYNNEI. The CDR3 length is 14 residues.

The rearrangement uses TRBV5-4 and TRBJ2-5, with 14 bases fitting TRBD2. Trimming removed 2 bases from V and 2 bases from J; junction bases left unmatched: 8. This CDR3 spans 18 amino acids. Germline CDR1 is SGHNT and CDR2 is YYREEE (reference sequence). CDR3 nucleotides: TGTGCCAGCAGCTTCGGACTAGCGGGAGGACGAAGTCAAGAGACCCAGTACTTC. Translating it yields CASSFGLAGGRSQETQYF.

The chain carries TRBV5-5 and TRBJ2-3, with a weak D call TRBD1 (5 bases). V lost 2 bases and J lost 2, with 9 bases in between. Germline V gives CDR1 SGHKS, CDR2 YYEKEE (reference sequence). The CDR3 is made up of 14 amino acids. In DNA form, the CDR3 reads TGTGCCAGCAGCTTTCAGGGTTTCACAGATACGCAGTATTTT. Protein: CASSFQGFTDTQYF.

V and J are TRBV19 and TRBJ2-7, with 9 bases matching TRBD2. Germline-derived CDR1 and CDR2 are LNHDA and SQIVND (reference sequence). The V segment lost 3 bases and the J segment 2 bases; nucleotides outside the gene matches: 5. The CDR3 is made up of 15 amino acids. The CDR3 loop reads CASSIASGNTYEQYF. CDR3 sequence (DNA): TGTGCCAGTAGTATCGCTAGCGGGAACACCTACGAGCAGTACTTC. Full variable domain (outside the CDR3, taken from reference TRBV19 and TRBJ2-7): DGGITQSPKYLFRKEGQNVTLSCEQNLNHDAMYWYRQDPGQGLRLIYYSQIVNDFQKGDIAEGYSVSREKKESFPLTVTSAQKNPTAFYLCASSIASGNTYEQYFGPGTRLTVT.

The J gene is TRBJ2-7, the V gene TRBV13; D possibly corresponds to TRBD1 (6 bases). This CDR3 comprises 14 residues. Per the germline V gene, CDR1 is PRHDT and CDR2 is FYEKMQ (reference sequence). The V end was cut by 2 bases, the J end by 2 bases, with 10 bases between. Written as DNA, the CDR3 is TGTGCCAGCAGCTTAAGGGGGTCACCCTACGAGCAGTACTTC. Translating it yields CASSLRGSPYEQYF.

The chain uses TRBV7-9 and TRBJ2-1; 7 nucleotides line up with TRBD2. The CDR3 consists of 14 residues. The germline CDR1 and CDR2 sequences are SEHNR and FQNEAQ (reference sequence). V lost 1 base to trimming and J lost 7 bases; unmatched junction nucleotides: 4. The CDR3 loop reads CASSLVAGDNEQFF. The CDR3, as DNA: TGTGCCAGCAGCTTAGTTGCGGGAGATAATGAGCAGTTCTTC.